This TCR beta chain was observed in a study of blood T cell repertoires in COVID-19. Germline V gene sequence: CDR1 MGHDK, CDR2 SYGVNS. The CDR3 loop spans 14 amino acids. V gave up 4 bases and J gave up 6 bases; unmatched junction bases: 3. Sequencing used immunoSEQ multiplex PCR; TCRdb keeps in-frame clones, though not all of them. This sample has 24,000 or so clones, with around 86% found just once. The clonotype comes from a human donor in a cohort sampled during active COVID-19. The donor label of this sample is uncertain. This chain joins TRBV25-1 and TRBJ2-1, with TRBD2 identical over 10 bases. The sequencing input was peripheral blood. The CDR3 protein is CASSASSGGNEQFF. The CDR3 coding sequence is TGTGCCAGCAGTGCGTCTAGCGGGGGCAATGAGCAGTTCTTC.